The T cell receptor (beta chain) under discussion was sequenced for a study of naive CD8 T cells in extremely preterm neonates (dated by TCRdb to 2016 to 2017). Regarding the complete study: The age range of the adult participants is stated as 25-50 years in the abstract but as 20-50 years in the methods. TCRbeta CDR3 repertoires of sorted naive CD8+ T cells were compared across four age groups: extremely preterm neonates, term neonates, young children and adults.

TCRbeta CDR3 regions were amplified from genomic DNA by a two-step, bias-controlled multiplex PCR. The multiplex PCR used primers specific for every TRBV and TRBJ gene segment. The immunoSEQ Assay was used to generate TCRbeta repertoire data. The authors' analysis ran thus. A relative-frequency ratio and a modified nearest-neighbor algorithm were applied to filter and cluster reads so that closely related sequences were merged. V, D and J gene assignments for CDR3 sequences followed IMGT annotation. Template counts were quantified against synthetic TCR CDR3 analog sequences and normalized for PCR amplification bias. Only unique productive sequences, defined as in-frame CDR3 sequences lacking stop codons, were included in the analyses. Clonality, defined as 1 minus Pielou's evenness, and iChao1 richness were computed with the immunoSEQ Analyzer software. JMP was used for statistical testing, with Student's t-test or a non-parametric test applied depending on Shapiro-Wilk normality results. Held by TCRdb, this immuneACCESS table contains in-frame sequences only and omits some clones. Under half of the omission traces to an unresolved V gene where checked; the cause of the rest is unknown. For V, J and clone size, that table is used; D and trimming come from the DNA. The sample has under 7,000 clones on record, nearly 98% of them singletons. Roughly 8.6% of the sample is taken by the ten largest.

General conclusions and limits of the study: A small sample size and variable productive template counts among preterm samples were noted by the authors as limitations. Prospective longitudinal studies of preterm and term neonates were called for by the authors so that T cell development could be tracked within individuals. Significantly lower iChao1 richness than in all other age groups (p < 0.05) and an even clone distribution were observed in preterm neonates, indicating a less rich repertoire. Preterm CDR3s were shorter, with fewer N additions and less junctional trimming, and were closer to germline than those of older groups. A higher proportion of shared CDR3 nucleotide sequences was found in preterm neonates (approximately 2.7%) than in term neonates (approximately 0.4%), young children (approximately 0.03%) and adults (roughly 0.01%).

A word on this clone: What antigen it recognizes has not been identified. No much larger clonotype is one base removed from it; base qualities were not supplied.

The peripheral blood donors were five healthy children aged about 16-60 months who were having elective routine surgery, plus five healthy nonsmoking adults. The adult controls were healthy nonsmokers between 20 and 50 years old, with a median age of around 36 years. A FACSAria III cell sorter was used to sort live, Annexin V-negative naive CD8+ T cells (CD3+CD8+CD45RA+CCR7+). Each sample yielded between roughly 19,000 and 110,000 sorted naive CD8+ T cells. Ficoll-Paque density gradient centrifugation of diluted blood was used to isolate mononuclear cells. Before sorting, mononuclear cells were cryopreserved in roughly 10% DMSO plus 90% FBS and kept long term at -150 degrees C. After thawing, the cells were stained with Annexin V and with antibodies against CD3, CD8, CCR7 and CD45RA. The DNeasy Blood and Tissue Kit was used to extract genomic DNA from sorted cell pellets that had been snap-frozen.

The germline V gene provides CDR1 MDHEN and CDR2 SYDVKM. Trimming costs V 0 bases and J 1 base, and their ends lie 3 bases apart. The cysteine opens and the phenylalanine closes a CDR3 of 13 amino acids. Of all the DNA, just the CDR3 is kept, 39 bases in frame from base 1. This chain is built from TRBV28 and TRBJ1-1; the D gene assignment is ambiguous. What was sequenced was naive CD8+ T cells from blood. This TCR came from a human donor in good health. The bases are TGTGCCAGCAGTTTATGGCGGAACACTGAAGCTTTCTTT. Its amino acids are CASSLWRNTEAFF.